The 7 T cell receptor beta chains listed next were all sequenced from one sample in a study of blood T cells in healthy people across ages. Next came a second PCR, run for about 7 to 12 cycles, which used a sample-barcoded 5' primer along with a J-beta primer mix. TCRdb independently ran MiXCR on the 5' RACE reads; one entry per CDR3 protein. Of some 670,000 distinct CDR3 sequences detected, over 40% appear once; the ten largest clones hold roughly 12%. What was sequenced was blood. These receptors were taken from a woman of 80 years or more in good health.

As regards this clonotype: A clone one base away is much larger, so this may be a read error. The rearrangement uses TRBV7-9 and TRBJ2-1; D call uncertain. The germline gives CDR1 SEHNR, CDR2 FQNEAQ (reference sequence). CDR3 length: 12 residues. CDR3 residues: CASSLEVGERFF. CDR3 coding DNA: TGTGCCAGCAGCTTAGAGGTGGGTGAGCGGTTCTTC.

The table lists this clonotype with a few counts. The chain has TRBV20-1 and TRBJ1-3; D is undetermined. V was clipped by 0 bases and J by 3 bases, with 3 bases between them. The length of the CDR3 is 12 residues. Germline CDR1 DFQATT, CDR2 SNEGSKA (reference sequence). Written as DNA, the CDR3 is TGCAGTGCTAGAGACGGTGGAAACACCATATATTTT. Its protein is CSARDGGNTIYF.

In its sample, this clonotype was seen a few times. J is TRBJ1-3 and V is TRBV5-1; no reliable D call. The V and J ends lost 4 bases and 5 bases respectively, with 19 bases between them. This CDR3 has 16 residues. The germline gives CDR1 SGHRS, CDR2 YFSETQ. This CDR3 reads CASSRDTPGRRNTIYF. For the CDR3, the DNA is TGCGCCAGCAGCCGCGACACCCCCGGCAGGAGAAACACCATATATTTT.

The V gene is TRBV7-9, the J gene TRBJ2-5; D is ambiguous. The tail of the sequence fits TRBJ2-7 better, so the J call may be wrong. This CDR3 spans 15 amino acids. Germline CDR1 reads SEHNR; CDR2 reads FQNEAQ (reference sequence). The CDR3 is CASSPPFRLGYEQYF. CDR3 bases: TGTGCCAGCAGCCCGCCTTTCCGGCTGGGCTACGAGCAGTACTTC.

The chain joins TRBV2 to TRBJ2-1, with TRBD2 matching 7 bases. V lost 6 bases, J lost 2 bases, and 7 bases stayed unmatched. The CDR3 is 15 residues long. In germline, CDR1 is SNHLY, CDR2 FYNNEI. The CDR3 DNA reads TGTGCCAGCAGGCTCCCGACTAGCCCCTACAATGAGCAGTTCTTC. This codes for CASRLPTSPYNEQFF.

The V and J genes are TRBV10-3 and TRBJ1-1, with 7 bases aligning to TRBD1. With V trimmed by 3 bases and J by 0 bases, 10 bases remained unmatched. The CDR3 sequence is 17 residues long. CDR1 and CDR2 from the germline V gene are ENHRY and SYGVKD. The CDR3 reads CAISEDRATFMNTEAFF. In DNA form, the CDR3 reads TGTGCCATCAGTGAAGACAGGGCTACTTTTATGAACACTGAAGCTTTCTTT.

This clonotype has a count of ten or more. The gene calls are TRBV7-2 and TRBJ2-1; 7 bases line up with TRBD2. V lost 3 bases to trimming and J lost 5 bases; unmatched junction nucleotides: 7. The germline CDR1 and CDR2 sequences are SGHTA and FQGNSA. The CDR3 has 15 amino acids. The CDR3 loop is CASSFRGLPNNEQFF. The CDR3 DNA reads TGTGCCAGCAGCTTTAGGGGACTACCCAACAATGAGCAGTTCTTC.